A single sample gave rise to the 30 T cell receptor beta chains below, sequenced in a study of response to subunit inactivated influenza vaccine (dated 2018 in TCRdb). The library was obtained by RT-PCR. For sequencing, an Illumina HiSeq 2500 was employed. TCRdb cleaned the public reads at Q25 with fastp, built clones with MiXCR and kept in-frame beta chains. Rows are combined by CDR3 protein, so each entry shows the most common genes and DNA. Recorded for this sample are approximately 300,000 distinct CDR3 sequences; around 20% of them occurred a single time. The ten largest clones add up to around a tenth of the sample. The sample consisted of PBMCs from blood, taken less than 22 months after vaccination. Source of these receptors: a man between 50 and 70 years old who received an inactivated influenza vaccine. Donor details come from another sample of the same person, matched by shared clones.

CDR3 sequence reads: CASSKARDRTGYTF. CDR3 nucleotide sequence: TGTGCCAGCAGCAAAGCGCGGGACAGGACGGGCTACACCTTC. This chain uses TRBV21-1 with TRBJ1-2; the D call in the table, TRBD1, was not verified against the DNA. TRBV21-1 is a known pseudogene. CDR3 size: 14 residues.

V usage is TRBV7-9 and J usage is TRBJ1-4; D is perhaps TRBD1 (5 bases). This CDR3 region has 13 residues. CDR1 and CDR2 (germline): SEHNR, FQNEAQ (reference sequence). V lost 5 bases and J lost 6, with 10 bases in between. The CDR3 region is CASSQGRYEKLFF. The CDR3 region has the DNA TGTGCCAGCAGCCAGGGACGGTATGAAAAACTGTTTTTT.

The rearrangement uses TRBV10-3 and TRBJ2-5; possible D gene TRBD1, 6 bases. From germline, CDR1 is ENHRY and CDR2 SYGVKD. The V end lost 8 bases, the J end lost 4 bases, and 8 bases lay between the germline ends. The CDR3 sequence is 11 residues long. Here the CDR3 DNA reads TGTGCCATCGGGGGCGGAGAGACCCAGTACTTC. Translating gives CAIGGGETQYF.

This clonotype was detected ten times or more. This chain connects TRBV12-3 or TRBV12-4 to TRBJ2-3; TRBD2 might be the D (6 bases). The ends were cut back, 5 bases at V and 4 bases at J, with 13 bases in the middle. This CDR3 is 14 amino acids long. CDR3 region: CASSTSYRADTQYF. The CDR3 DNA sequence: TGTGCCAGCAGTACTAGCTATCGCGCAGATACGCAGTATTTT.

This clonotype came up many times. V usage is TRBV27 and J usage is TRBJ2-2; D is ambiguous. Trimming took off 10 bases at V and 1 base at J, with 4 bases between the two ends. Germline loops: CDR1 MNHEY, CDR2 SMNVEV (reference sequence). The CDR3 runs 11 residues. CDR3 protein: CATLNTGELFF. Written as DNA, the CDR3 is TGTGCCACCTTGAACACCGGGGAGCTGTTTTTT.

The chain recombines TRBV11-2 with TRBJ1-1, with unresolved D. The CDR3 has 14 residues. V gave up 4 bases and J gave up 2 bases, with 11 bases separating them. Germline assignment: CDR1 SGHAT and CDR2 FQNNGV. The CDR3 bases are TGTGCCAGCAGCTCCCGGGGAGCAAACACTGAAGCTTTCTTT. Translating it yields CASSSRGANTEAFF.

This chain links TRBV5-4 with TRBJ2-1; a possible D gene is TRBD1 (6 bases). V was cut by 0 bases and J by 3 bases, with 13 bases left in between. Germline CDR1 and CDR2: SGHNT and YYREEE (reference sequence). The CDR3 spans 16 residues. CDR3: CASSLEWTVNYNEQFF. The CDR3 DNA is TGTGCCAGCAGCTTGGAATGGACAGTTAACTACAATGAGCAGTTCTTC.

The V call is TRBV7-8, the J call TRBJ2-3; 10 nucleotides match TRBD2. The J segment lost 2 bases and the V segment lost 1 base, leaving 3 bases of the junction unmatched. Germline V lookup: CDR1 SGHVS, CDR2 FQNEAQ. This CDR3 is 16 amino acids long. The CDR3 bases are TGTGCCAGCAGCTTAGACCTAGCGGGAGTCACAGATACGCAGTATTTT. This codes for CASSLDLAGVTDTQYF.

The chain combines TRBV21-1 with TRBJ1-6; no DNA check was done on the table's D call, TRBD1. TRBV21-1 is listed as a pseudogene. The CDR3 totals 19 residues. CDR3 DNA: TGTGCCAGCAGCAAAGCGGGACAGTTGGTTAGCTCCTATAATTCACCCCTCCACTTT. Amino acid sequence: CASSKAGQLVSSYNSPLHF.

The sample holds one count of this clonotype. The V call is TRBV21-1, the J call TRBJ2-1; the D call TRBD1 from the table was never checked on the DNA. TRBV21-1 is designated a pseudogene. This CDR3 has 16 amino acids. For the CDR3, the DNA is TGTGCCAGCAGCAGGAACAGGGGGCGCTCCTACAATGAGCAGTTCTTC. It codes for CASSRNRGRSYNEQFF.

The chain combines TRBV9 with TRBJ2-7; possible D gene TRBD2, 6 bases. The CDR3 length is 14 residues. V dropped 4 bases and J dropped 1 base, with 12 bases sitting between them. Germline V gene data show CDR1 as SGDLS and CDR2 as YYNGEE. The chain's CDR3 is CASSPGTESYEQYF. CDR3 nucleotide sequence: TGTGCCAGCAGCCCCGGGACTGAATCCTACGAGCAGTACTTC.

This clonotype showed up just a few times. CDR3 sequence reads: CASSLAGTGGSDYGYTF. The CDR3 bases are TGTGCCAGCAGCTTAGCCGGGACAGGGGGCTCCGACTATGGCTACACCTTC. The chain combines TRBV7-2 with TRBJ1-2; TRBD1 agrees at 12 bases. This CDR3 has 17 residues. Germline V CDR1 and CDR2: SGHTA, FQGNSA. V lost 0 bases to trimming and J lost 3 bases; unmatched junction nucleotides: 5. Together with reference TRBV7-2 and TRBJ1-2, the CDR3 gives the full variable domain: GAGVSQSPSNKVTEKGKDVELRCDPISGHTALYWYRQSLGQGLEFLIYFQGNSAPDKSGLPSDRFSAERTGGSVSTLTIQRTQQEDSAVYLCASSLAGTGGSDYGYTFGSGTRLTVV.

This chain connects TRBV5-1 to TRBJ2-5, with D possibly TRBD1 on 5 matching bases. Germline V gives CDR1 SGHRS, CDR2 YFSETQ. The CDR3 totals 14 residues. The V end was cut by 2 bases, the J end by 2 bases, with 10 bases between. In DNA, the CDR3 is TGCGCCAGCAGCTTTAAGGGGCATCAAGAGACCCAGTACTTC. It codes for CASSFKGHQETQYF.

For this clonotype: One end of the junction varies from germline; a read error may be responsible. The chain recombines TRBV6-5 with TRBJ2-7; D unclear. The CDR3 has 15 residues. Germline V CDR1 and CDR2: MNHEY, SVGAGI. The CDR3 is CASSYSFGASCEQYF. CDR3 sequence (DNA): TGTGCCAGCAGTTACTCTTTCGGCGCTTCCTGCGAGCAGTACTTC.

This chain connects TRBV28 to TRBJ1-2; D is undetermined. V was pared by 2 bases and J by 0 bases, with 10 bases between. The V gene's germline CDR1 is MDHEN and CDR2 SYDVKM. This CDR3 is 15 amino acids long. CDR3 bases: TGTGCCAGCAGTTTAACACAGCCCACTAACTATGGCTACACCTTC. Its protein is CASSLTQPTNYGYTF.

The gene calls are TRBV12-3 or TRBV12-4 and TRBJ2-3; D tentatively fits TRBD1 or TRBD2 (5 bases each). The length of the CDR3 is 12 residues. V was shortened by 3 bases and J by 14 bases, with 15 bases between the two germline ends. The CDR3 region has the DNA TGTGCCAGCAGTTTGGATGGGACCCCCGGGTATTTT. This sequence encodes CASSLDGTPGYF.

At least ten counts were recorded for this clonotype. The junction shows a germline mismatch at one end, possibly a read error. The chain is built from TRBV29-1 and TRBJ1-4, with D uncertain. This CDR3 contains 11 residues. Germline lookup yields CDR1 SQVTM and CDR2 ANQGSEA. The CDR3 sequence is CSVGRDEKLFF. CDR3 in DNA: TGCAGCGTAGGGCGGGATGAGAAACTGTTTTTT.

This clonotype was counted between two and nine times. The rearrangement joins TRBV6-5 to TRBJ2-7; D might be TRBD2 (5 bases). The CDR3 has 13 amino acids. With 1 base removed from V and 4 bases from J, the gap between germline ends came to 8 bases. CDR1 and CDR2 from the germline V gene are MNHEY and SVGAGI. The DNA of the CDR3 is TGTGCCAGCAGTTACTTCGGGAATTACGAGCAGTACTTC. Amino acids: CASSYFGNYEQYF.

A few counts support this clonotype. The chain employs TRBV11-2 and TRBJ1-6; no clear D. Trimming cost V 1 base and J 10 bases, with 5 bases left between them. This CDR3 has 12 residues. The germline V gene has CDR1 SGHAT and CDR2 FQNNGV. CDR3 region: CASSLGTSPLHF. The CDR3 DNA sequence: TGTGCCAGCAGCTTAGGAACCTCACCCCTCCACTTT. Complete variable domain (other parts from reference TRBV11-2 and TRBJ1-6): EAGVAQSPRYKIIEKRQSVAFWCNPISGHATLYWYQQILGQGPKLLIQFQNNGVVDDSQLPKDRFSAERLKGVDSTLKIQPAKLEDSAVYLCASSLGTSPLHFGNGTRLTVT.

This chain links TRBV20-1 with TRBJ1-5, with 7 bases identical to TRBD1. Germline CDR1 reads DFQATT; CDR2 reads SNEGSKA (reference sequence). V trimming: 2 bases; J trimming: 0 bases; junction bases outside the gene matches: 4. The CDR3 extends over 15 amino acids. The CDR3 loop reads CSARRGTDSNQPQHF. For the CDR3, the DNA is TGCAGTGCTAGACGAGGGACAGATAGCAATCAGCCCCAGCATTTT.

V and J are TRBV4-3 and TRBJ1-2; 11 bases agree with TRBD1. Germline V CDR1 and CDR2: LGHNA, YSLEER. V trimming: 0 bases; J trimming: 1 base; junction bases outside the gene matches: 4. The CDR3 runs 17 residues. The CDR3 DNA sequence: TGCGCCAGCAGCCAAGATTTAGGGACAGGGGGTAACTATGGCTACACCTTC. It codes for CASSQDLGTGGNYGYTF.

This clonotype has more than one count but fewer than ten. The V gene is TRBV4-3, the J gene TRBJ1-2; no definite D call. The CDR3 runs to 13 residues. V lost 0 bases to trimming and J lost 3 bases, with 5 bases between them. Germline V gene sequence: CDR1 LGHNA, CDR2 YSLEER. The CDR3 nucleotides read TGCGCCAGCAGCCAAGAACAGCACTATGGCTACACCTTC. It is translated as CASSQEQHYGYTF.

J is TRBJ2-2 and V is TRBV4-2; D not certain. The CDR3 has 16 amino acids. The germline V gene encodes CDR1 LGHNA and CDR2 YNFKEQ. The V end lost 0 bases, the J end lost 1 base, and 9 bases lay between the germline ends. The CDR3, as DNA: TGTGCCAGCAGCCAAGAATTCGCCCGGAACACCGGGGAGCTGTTTTTT. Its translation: CASSQEFARNTGELFF.

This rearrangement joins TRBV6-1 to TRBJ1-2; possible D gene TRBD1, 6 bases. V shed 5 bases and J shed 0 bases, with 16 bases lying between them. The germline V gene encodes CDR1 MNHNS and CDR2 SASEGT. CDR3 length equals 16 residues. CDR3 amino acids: CASSPHSRGANYGYTF. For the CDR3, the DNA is TGTGCCAGCAGTCCCCACTCGAGGGGGGCTAACTATGGCTACACCTTC.

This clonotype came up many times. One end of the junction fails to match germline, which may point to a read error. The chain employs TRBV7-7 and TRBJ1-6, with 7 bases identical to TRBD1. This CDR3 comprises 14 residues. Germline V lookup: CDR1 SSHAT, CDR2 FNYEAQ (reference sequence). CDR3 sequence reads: CASRPGQNNSPLHF. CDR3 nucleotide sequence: TGTGCTAGCAGACCGGGACAGAATAATTCACCCCTCCACTTT.

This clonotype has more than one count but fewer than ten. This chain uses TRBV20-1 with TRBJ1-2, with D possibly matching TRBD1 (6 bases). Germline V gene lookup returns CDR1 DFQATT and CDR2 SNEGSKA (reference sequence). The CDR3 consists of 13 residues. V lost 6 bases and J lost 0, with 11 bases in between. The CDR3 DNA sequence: TGCAGTGCGTGGGACACCTCTAACTATGGCTACACCTTC. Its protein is CSAWDTSNYGYTF.

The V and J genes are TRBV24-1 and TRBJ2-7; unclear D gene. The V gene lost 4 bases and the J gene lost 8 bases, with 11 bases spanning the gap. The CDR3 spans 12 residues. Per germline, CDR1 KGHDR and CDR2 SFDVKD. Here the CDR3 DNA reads TGTGCCACCAGTGACTCTTTTTCCAAGCAGTACTTC. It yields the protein CATSDSFSKQYF.

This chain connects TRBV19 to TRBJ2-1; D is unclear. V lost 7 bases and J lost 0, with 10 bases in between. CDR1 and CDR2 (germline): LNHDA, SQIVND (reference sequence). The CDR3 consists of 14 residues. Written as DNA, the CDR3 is TGTGCCAGTACCCCGACTGGCTCCTACAATGAGCAGTTCTTC. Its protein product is CASTPTGSYNEQFF.

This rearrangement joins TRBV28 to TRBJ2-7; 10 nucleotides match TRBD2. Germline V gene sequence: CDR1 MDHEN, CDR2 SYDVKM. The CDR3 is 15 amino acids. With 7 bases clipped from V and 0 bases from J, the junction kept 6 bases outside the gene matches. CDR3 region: CASTEPSGGSYEQYF. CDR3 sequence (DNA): TGTGCCAGCACCGAGCCTAGCGGGGGCTCCTACGAGCAGTACTTC.

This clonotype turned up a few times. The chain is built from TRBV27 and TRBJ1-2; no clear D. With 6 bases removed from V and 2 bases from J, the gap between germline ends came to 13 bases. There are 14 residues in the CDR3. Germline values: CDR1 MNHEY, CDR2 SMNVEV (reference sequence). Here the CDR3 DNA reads TGTGCCAGCAGGTCTGTGGGGAAGAACTATGGCTACACCTTC. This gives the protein CASRSVGKNYGYTF.